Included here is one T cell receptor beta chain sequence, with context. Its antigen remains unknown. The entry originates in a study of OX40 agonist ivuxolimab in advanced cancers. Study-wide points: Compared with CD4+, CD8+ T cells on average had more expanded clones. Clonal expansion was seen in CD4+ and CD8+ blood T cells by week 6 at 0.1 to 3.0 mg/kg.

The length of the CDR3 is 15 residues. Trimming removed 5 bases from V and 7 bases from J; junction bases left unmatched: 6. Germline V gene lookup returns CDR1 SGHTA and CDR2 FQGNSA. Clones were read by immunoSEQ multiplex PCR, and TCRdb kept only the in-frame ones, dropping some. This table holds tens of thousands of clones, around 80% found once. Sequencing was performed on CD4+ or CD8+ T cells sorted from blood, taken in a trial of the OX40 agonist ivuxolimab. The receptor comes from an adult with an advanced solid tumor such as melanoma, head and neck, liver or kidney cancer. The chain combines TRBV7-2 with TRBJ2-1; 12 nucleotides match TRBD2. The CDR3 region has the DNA TGTGCCAGCAGCCCACCCGGGACTAGCGGGAATGAGCAGTTCTTC. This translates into CASSPPGTSGNEQFF.